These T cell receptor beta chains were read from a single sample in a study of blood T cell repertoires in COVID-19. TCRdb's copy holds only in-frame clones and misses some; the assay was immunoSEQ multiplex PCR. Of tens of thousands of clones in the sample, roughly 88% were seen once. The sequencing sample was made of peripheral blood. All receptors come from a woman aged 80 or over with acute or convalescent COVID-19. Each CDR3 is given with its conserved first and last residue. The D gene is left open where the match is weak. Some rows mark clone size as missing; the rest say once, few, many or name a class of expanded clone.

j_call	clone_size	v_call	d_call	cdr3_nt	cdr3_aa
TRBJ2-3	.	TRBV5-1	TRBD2	TGCGCCAGCAGCTTAGGACTAGCGGGAGTTTATACGCAGTATTTT	CASSLGLAGVYTQYF
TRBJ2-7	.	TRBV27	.	TGTGCCAGCAGTCGCCCAGAGGCCTACGAGCAGTACTTC	CASSRPEAYEQYF
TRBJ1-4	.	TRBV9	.	TGTGCCAGCAGCAGGACGGGGGGAGGGGAAAAACTGTTTTTT	CASSRTGGGEKLFF
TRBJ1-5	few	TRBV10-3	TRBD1	TGTGCCACAGCGGACAGGGACCCTTCTGCCCAGCATTTT	CATADRDPSAQHF
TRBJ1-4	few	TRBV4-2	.	TGTGCCAGCAGCCTGGGGGGGGTAGAAAAACTGTTTTTT	CASSLGGVEKLFF
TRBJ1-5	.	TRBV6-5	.	TGTGCCAGCATACGAGGGGAGGGTGGCAATCAGCCCCAGCATTTT	CASIRGEGGNQPQHF
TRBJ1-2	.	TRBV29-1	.	TGCAGCGTTCAAATCGACAAATTCAAGTTCTTCTATGGCTACACCTTC	CSVQIDKFKFFYGYTF
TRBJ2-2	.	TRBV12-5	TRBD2	TGTGCTAGTGGTCCAGGACTAGCGGGAGTATCAGGGGAGCTGTTTTTT	CASGPGLAGVSGELFF
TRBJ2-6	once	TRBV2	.	TGTGCCAGGACAGGATCTGGGGCCAACGTCCTGACTTTC	CARTGSGANVLTF
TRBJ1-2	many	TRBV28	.	TGTGCCAGCAGTATCCCCGCGGGGGGCCTCTATGGCTACACCTTC	CASSIPAGGLYGYTF
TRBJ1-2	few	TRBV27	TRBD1	TGTGCCAGCAGTCCTCGGGACAGGGGAGCCTATGGCTACACCTTC	CASSPRDRGAYGYTF
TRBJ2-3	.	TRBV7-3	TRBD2	TGTGCCAGCAGCTTACAGGGAGGGTACTCAGATACGCAGTATTTT	CASSLQGGYSDTQYF
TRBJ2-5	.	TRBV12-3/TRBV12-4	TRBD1	TGTGCCAGCAGGAGGGGGCTCGAGACCCAGTACTTC	CASRRGLETQYF
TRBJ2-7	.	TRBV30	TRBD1	TGTGCCTGGGACAGGGGGACCAGTTACGAGCAGTACTTC	CAWDRGTSYEQYF
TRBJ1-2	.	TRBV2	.	TGTGCCAGCAGTGAAGAGACAGGATCTAAGGGCTACACCTTC	CASSEETGSKGYTF
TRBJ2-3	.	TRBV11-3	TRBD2	TGTGCCAGCAGCCCAGGACTAGAGGCAGATACGCAGTATTTT	CASSPGLEADTQYF